Listed below are T cell receptor beta chains from one sample, sequenced in a study of cytomegalovirus exposure and HLA in healthy donors. The table came from immunoSEQ multiplex PCR; TCRdb's copy has only in-frame clones and leaves some out. The sample lists about 160,000 clones; roughly 80% were seen once. The sequenced material came from PBMCs. These receptor sequences come from a man aged 25-45 years in good health and CMV-seropositive. CDR3s include the opening cysteine and the closing phenylalanine or tryptophan. Fields, in order: CDR3 protein, J gene, V gene.

CDR3: CASSSGQGGQPQHF
J: TRBJ1-5
V: TRBV9

CDR3: CASSQGLAGSYNEQFF
J: TRBJ2-1
V: TRBV4-3

CDR3: CASSIDLAGRHRDRGGYTF
J: TRBJ1-2
V: TRBV19

CDR3: CASSFLAGGSTDTQYF
J: TRBJ2-3
V: TRBV7-7

CDR3: CASSSADSYEQYF
J: TRBJ2-7
V: TRBV28

CDR3: CASSLVGAREKLFF
J: TRBJ1-4
V: TRBV11-2

CDR3: CASSPDRTRSQYF
J: TRBJ2-5
V: TRBV5-1

CDR3: CASSPRTGSSSYNEQFF
J: TRBJ2-1
V: TRBV5-1

CDR3: CASSRVLGVSGANVLTF
J: TRBJ2-6
V: TRBV19

CDR3: CASRAIQGNFQPQHF
J: TRBJ1-5
V: TRBV19

CDR3: CASSRKPGQGNYEQYF
J: TRBJ2-7
V: TRBV19

CDR3: CASSPRVTPGETQYF
J: TRBJ2-5
V: TRBV9

CDR3: CASSFQRGEQETQYF
J: TRBJ2-5
V: TRBV7-3

CDR3: CSVVGLRLGTEAFF
J: TRBJ1-1
V: TRBV29-1

CDR3: CASSPRQGSNSGANVLTF
J: TRBJ2-6
V: TRBV18

CDR3: CASSPRQGLTYEQYF
J: TRBJ2-7
V: TRBV28

CDR3: CASSELGQPYEQYF
J: TRBJ2-7
V: TRBV6-1

CDR3: CASSRGQGDVETQYF
J: TRBJ2-5
V: TRBV23-1

CDR3: CASSSHTGELFF
J: TRBJ2-2
V: TRBV9

CDR3: CASRLSSYNSPLHF
J: TRBJ1-6
V: TRBV19

CDR3: CASSQGPPRAQGETQYF
J: TRBJ2-5
V: TRBV4-1

CDR3: CASSPGRGAYEQYF
J: TRBJ2-7
V: TRBV2

CDR3: CASRGGGTNEQFF
J: TRBJ2-1
V: TRBV11-3

CDR3: CASSPGHAGYEQYF
J: TRBJ2-7
V: TRBV5-1

CDR3: CASSLVASGGYNEQFF
J: TRBJ2-1
V: TRBV7-6

CDR3: CASSSSGTGAGGELFF
J: TRBJ2-2
V: TRBV18

CDR3: CASSERSGGVYGYTF
J: TRBJ1-2
V: TRBV6-1

CDR3: CASSYAQDTLIEQYF
J: TRBJ2-7
V: TRBV6-5

CDR3: CSVGKGPDEQFF
J: TRBJ2-1
V: TRBV29-1

CDR3: CASSLAGFEIGELFF
J: TRBJ2-2
V: TRBV5-1

CDR3: CASSFGQTYEQYF
J: TRBJ2-7
V: TRBV5-5

CDR3: CASSSPGTGGRVF
J: TRBJ2-7
V: TRBV7-2

CDR3: CASSVGTSGGAETQYF
J: TRBJ2-5
V: TRBV9

CDR3: CASSGQGRSDQPQHF
J: TRBJ1-5
V: TRBV28

CDR3: CAWTQRGGGYNSPLHF
J: TRBJ1-6
V: TRBV30

CDR3: CASSQAVYGLGQPQHF
J: TRBJ1-5
V: TRBV4-1

CDR3: CASRSGGGRTEAFF
J: TRBJ1-1
V: TRBV5-6

CDR3: CASSLGGQGDQPQHF
J: TRBJ1-5
V: TRBV7-6

CDR3: CASRLDWGPSEAFF
J: TRBJ1-1
V: TRBV2

CDR3: CASSLLSTEAFF
J: TRBJ1-1
V: TRBV5-6

CDR3: CASRSGDPSHEQFF
J: TRBJ2-1
V: TRBV10-2

CDR3: CASSFGGFSYEQYF
J: TRBJ2-7
V: TRBV7-2

CDR3: CASSLGHLYDEQFF
J: TRBJ2-1
V: TRBV5-1

CDR3: CASSLISGGAGDTEAFF
J: TRBJ1-1
V: TRBV5-1

CDR3: CASSAGTGFLYEQYF
J: TRBJ2-7
V: TRBV9

CDR3: CASSETSPETQYF
J: TRBJ2-5
V: TRBV2

CDR3: CASSWGQGYGNTIYF
J: TRBJ1-3
V: TRBV7-9

CDR3: CAWSRGGPDTGELFF
J: TRBJ2-2
V: TRBV30

CDR3: CASSLGGQGNTIYF
J: TRBJ1-3
V: TRBV28

CDR3: CASRYRRGNEKLFF
J: TRBJ1-4
V: TRBV28

CDR3: CASSPSRGDTEAFF
J: TRBJ1-1
V: TRBV18

CDR3: CASSQQGLPSSGNTIYF
J: TRBJ1-3
V: TRBV4-3

CDR3: CASIPANTGELFF
J: TRBJ2-2
V: TRBV5-1

CDR3: CASSPGQGHEKLFF
J: TRBJ1-4
V: TRBV18

CDR3: CASSPQGYEQYF
J: TRBJ2-7
V: TRBV6-5

CDR3: CASDRQGVTNTGELFF
J: TRBJ2-2
V: TRBV2

CDR3: CASSYSQGVPYEQYF
J: TRBJ2-7
V: TRBV6-5

CDR3: CASSFRAGNGYTF
J: TRBJ1-2
V: TRBV7-9